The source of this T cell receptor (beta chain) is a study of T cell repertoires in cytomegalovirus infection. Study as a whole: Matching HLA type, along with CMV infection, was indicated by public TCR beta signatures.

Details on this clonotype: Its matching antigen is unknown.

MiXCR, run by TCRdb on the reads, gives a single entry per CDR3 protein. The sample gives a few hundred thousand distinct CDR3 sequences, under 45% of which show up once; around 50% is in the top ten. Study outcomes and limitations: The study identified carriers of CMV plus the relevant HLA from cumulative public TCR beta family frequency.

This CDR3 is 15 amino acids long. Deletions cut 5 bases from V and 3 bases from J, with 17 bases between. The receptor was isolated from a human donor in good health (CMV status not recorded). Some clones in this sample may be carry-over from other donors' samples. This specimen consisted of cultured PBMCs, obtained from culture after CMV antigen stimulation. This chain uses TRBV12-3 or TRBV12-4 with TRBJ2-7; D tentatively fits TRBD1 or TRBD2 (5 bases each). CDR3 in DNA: TGTGCCAGCAGTCCCCCCGGGACGACCGGCTACGAGCAGTACTTC. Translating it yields CASSPPGTTGYEQYF.